Given below is one T cell receptor beta chain in context. Its antigen is undetermined. Both 60 Vbeta primers and 13 Jbeta primers went into the PCR. The repertoire was sequenced with immunoSEQ multiplex PCR; TCRdb's copy has only in-frame clones and lacks some. The profile shows about 210,000 clones, around 76% of them singletons. These data are taken from a study of cytomegalovirus exposure and HLA in healthy donors. Study findings and constraints: For TCR beta chains, V- and J-gene trimming was later linked to a missense DCLRE1C variant. Association with HLA alleles at 0.05 false discovery rate was found for some 18,000 TCR beta sequences in a later analysis.

The material sequenced was PBMCs. The source of this sequence is a man aged 40-49 years in good health and CMV-seropositive.

DNA for the CDR3: TGTGCCAGCAGACCTTCCACGCGCCTCGGGGAGCTGTTTTTT. Its translation: CASRPSTRLGELFF. This chain uses TRBV11-2 with TRBJ2-2; D remains ambiguous. The ends were cut back, 6 bases at V and 7 bases at J, with 15 bases in the middle. This CDR3 is built from 14 residues. Germline loops: CDR1 SGHAT, CDR2 FQNNGV.